These 27 T cell receptor beta chains came from one sample sequenced in a study of T cell changes during pregnancy in multiple sclerosis. TCRdb keeps only in-frame clones here, not all; method: immunoSEQ multiplex PCR. The data contain about 35,000 clones, 93% of them singletons. The source was CD4+ T cells from peripheral blood mononuclear cells, collected in the first trimester of pregnancy. These receptors were obtained from a female donor with multiple sclerosis, enrolled in a pregnancy study.

The rearrangement joins TRBV5-1 to TRBJ1-5, with 7 positions matching TRBD1. Trimming cost V 4 bases and J 0 bases; bases outside gene matches: 4. The CDR3 has 15 residues. CDR1 SGHRS and CDR2 YFSETQ come from the germline V gene. The CDR3 region has the DNA TGCGCCAGCAGCCTGACAGGGAATAGCAATCAGCCCCAGCATTTT. Amino acid sequence: CASSLTGNSNQPQHF. Drawing the rest from reference TRBV5-1 and TRBJ1-5, the complete variable domain is KAGVTQTPRYLIKTRGQQVTLSCSPISGHRSVSWYQQTPGQGLQFLFEYFSETQRNKGNFPGRFSGRQFSNSRSEMNVSTLELGDSALYLCASSLTGNSNQPQHFGDGTRLSIL.

The genes are TRBV28 and TRBJ2-7, with TRBD2 matching over 8 bases. The ends lost 7 bases at V and 3 bases at J; junction bases unmatched: 5. This CDR3 has 13 amino acids. Germline V gives CDR1 MDHEN, CDR2 SYDVKM. The DNA of the CDR3 is TGTGCCAGCAAGGCGGGAGGCCACTACGAGCAGTACTTC. Its protein product is CASKAGGHYEQYF. The complete variable domain, with remaining parts taken from reference TRBV28 and TRBJ2-7, reads DVKVTQSSRYLVKRTGEKVFLECVQDMDHENMFWYRQDPGLGLRLIYFSYDVKMKEKGDIPEGYSVSREKKERFSLILESASTNQTSMYLCASKAGGHYEQYFGPGTRLTVT.

The chain has TRBV7-2 and TRBJ1-1; perhaps TRBD1 as D (5 bases). The germline V and J ends were trimmed by 6 bases and 1 base, with 12 bases remaining between them. CDR3 length: 14 residues. Per the germline V gene, CDR1 is SGHTA and CDR2 is FQGNSA. CDR3 residues: CASSSGFANTEAFF. The CDR3, as DNA: TGTGCCAGCAGTTCAGGGTTCGCGAACACTGAAGCTTTCTTT.

V usage is TRBV28 and J usage is TRBJ2-7, with a weak D call TRBD2 (6 bases). Deletions cut 11 bases from V and 4 bases from J, with 9 bases between. The CDR3 consists of 10 residues. Germline V gene data show CDR1 as MDHEN and CDR2 as SYDVKM. The CDR3 bases are TGTGCCTGGGGGGTTTACGAGCAGTACTTC. As protein: CAWGVYEQYF.

The chain carries TRBV18 and TRBJ1-2; D perhaps matches TRBD1 (6 bases). V lost 3 bases and J lost 7, with 18 bases in between. Germline V gene sequence: CDR1 KGHSH, CDR2 LQKENI. The CDR3 covers 15 residues. Written as DNA, the CDR3 is TGTGCCAGCTCACCGCGACAGGACCCTACGTTTGGCTACACCTTC. Its protein is CASSPRQDPTFGYTF.

This chain connects TRBV5-1 to TRBJ2-7, with 7 nucleotides matching TRBD1. The CDR3 sequence is 13 residues long. Germline V CDR1 and CDR2: SGHRS, YFSETQ. Trimming removed 7 bases from V and 2 bases from J; junction bases left unmatched: 6. The DNA for the CDR3 is TGCGCCAGCGGGGCAGGGGGACCCTACGAGCAGTACTTC. Translated, it gives CASGAGGPYEQYF.

V gene TRBV28 combines with J gene TRBJ1-5; 7 bases line up with TRBD1. Germline lookup yields CDR1 MDHEN and CDR2 SYDVKM. The CDR3 is 13 amino acids. J gave up 7 bases and V 7 bases, and 7 bases lay outside the gene matches. CDR3 bases: TGTGCCAGCATCTCAGACAGGGTCCAGCCCCAGCATTTT. This codes for CASISDRVQPQHF.

This chain uses TRBV6-1 with TRBJ1-2; D gene unclear. CDR1 MNHNS and CDR2 SASEGT come from the germline V gene. The CDR3 extends over 11 amino acids. With 8 bases removed from V and 5 bases from J, the gap between germline ends came to 9 bases. CDR3 region: CASFTGYGYTF. Written as DNA, the CDR3 is TGTGCCAGCTTTACCGGGTATGGCTACACCTTC.

This chain uses TRBV18 with TRBJ1-2; a possible D gene is TRBD1 (6 bases). The length of the CDR3 is 13 residues. Germline CDR1 and CDR2: KGHSH and LQKENI. The germline V and J ends were trimmed by 6 bases and 2 bases, with 10 bases remaining between them. CDR3 region: CASSPGANYGYTF. CDR3 DNA sequence: TGTGCCAGCTCCCCAGGGGCGAACTATGGCTACACCTTC. Looking up the rest from reference TRBV18 and TRBJ1-2 gives the full variable domain: NAGVMQNPRHLVRRRGQEARLRCSPMKGHSHVYWYRQLPEEGLKFMVYLQKENIIDESGMPKERFSAEFPKEGPSILRIQQVVRGDSAAYFCASSPGANYGYTFGSGTRLTVV.

The J gene is TRBJ2-2, the V gene TRBV10-3; maybe TRBD1 (5 bases). CDR1 and CDR2 from the germline V gene are ENHRY and SYGVKD. This CDR3 spans 13 amino acids. Trimming pared 6 bases from V and 5 bases from J, leaving 10 bases between. CDR3 sequence reads: CAIRGPGTGELFF. CDR3 nucleotides: TGTGCCATCAGGGGGCCTGGGACCGGGGAGCTGTTTTTT.

In regard to this clone: Mismatch with germline at one junction end may stem from a read error. CDR3 DNA: TGTACCAGCAGTTTATCGGCGGGAGCAACAGATACGCAGTATTTT. Encoded protein: CTSSLSAGATDTQYF. The rearrangement links TRBV27 to TRBJ2-3; 7 bases line up with TRBD2. CDR1 is MNHEY and CDR2 is SMNVEV in the germline V gene (reference sequence). The CDR3 has 15 residues.

This clone was counted once. This rearrangement joins TRBV27 to TRBJ2-4; D uncertain. The CDR3 covers 14 residues. From germline, CDR1 is MNHEY and CDR2 SMNVEV (reference sequence). Trimming shortened V by 2 bases and J by 6 bases, and 11 bases separated the two germline ends. CDR3 loop: CASSLNGGGNIQYF. The CDR3 bases are TGTGCCAGCAGTTTAAACGGCGGCGGAAACATTCAGTACTTC.

This clone was detected only a few times. The chain combines TRBV2 with TRBJ1-5; D is possibly TRBD1 (6 bases). Germline V gene data show CDR1 as SNHLY and CDR2 as FYNNEI. The V and J ends lost 4 bases and 2 bases respectively, with 21 bases between them. The CDR3 has 18 amino acids. The CDR3 spells CASSVGARGPGRNQPQHF. The DNA of the CDR3 is TGTGCCAGCAGTGTGGGGGCTCGGGGCCCAGGTCGCAATCAGCCCCAGCATTTT.

This clone was picked up one time. CDR3 amino acids: CASSLRGGGRSTDTQYF. The CDR3 bases are TGTGCCAGCAGTCTCCGGGGAGGCGGGAGAAGTACAGATACGCAGTATTTT. The chain has TRBV28 and TRBJ2-3, with TRBD2 identical over 7 bases. V shed 5 bases and J 3 bases; nucleotides not matched to a gene: 14. Germline V gene data show CDR1 as MDHEN and CDR2 as SYDVKM. The CDR3 loop spans 17 amino acids.

This chain links TRBV2 with TRBJ1-2; 7 bases align to TRBD1. This CDR3 spans 14 amino acids. Trimming took 4 bases from V and 0 from J; bases not matched to a gene: 2. Germline lookup yields CDR1 SNHLY and CDR2 FYNNEI. This CDR3 reads CASSGQGANYGYTF. Written as DNA, the CDR3 is TGTGCCAGCAGTGGACAGGGAGCTAACTATGGCTACACCTTC.

The rearrangement uses TRBV7-9 and TRBJ2-7; TRBD2 matches 7 bases. Germline V gene lookup returns CDR1 SEHNR and CDR2 FQNEAQ (reference sequence). After removal of 0 bases from V and 3 bases from J, the junction contained 8 bases not matched to a gene. The CDR3 sequence is 16 residues long. The CDR3 spells CASSLATGGGYYEQYF. The CDR3 nucleotides read TGTGCCAGCAGCTTAGCGACGGGGGGTGGTTACTACGAGCAGTACTTC.

CDR3 sequence (DNA): TGTGCCACCAGGGAGGGTTCCGCCTACGAGCAGTACTTC. This sequence encodes CATREGSAYEQYF. The chain carries TRBV7-9 and TRBJ2-7, with 7 bases matching TRBD2. Germline V gives CDR1 SEHNR, CDR2 FQNEAQ (reference sequence). Trimming removed 10 bases from V and 2 bases from J; junction bases left unmatched: 8. The CDR3 spans 13 residues. Drawing the rest from reference TRBV7-9 and TRBJ2-7, the complete variable domain is DTGVSQNPRHKITKRGQNVTFRCDPISEHNRLYWYRQTLGQGPEFLTYFQNEAQLEKSRLLSDRFSAERPKGSFSTLEIQRTEQGDSAMYLCATREGSAYEQYFGPGTRLTVT.

This chain uses TRBV7-2 with TRBJ2-5; D may be TRBD1 (6 bases). The germline CDR1 and CDR2 sequences are SGHTA and FQGNSA. The CDR3 runs 14 residues. V was cut by 3 bases and J by 2 bases, with 10 bases left in between. CDR3 loop: CASSFRQAQETQYF. In DNA form, the CDR3 reads TGTGCCAGCAGCTTCCGACAGGCTCAAGAGACCCAGTACTTC.

CDR3 sequence: CASSLGTGGNTIYF. CDR3 sequence (DNA): TGTGCCAGCAGCTTGGGGACAGGCGGAAACACCATATATTTT. This chain uses TRBV7-8 with TRBJ1-3, with 8 positions matching TRBD1. Germline V lookup: CDR1 SGHVS, CDR2 FQNEAQ. Germline trimming cut 3 bases from V and 4 bases from J; bases unmatched to any gene: 2. This CDR3 has 14 residues.

The rearrangement uses TRBV28 and TRBJ2-7, with 9 bases aligning to TRBD2. V gave up 0 bases and J gave up 9 bases; unmatched junction bases: 18. This CDR3 comprises 18 residues. Per the germline V gene, CDR1 is MDHEN and CDR2 is SYDVKM. The CDR3 loop is CASSLWTSGPTPGGRQYF. The DNA for the CDR3 is TGTGCCAGCAGTTTATGGACTAGCGGACCTACCCCAGGGGGTAGGCAGTACTTC.

The gene calls are TRBV7-2 and TRBJ2-1; D possibly corresponds to TRBD1 (6 bases). Germline values: CDR1 SGHTA, CDR2 FQGNSA. The CDR3 length is 15 residues. Trimming shortened V by 2 bases and J by 3 bases, and 11 bases separated the two germline ends. The DNA of the CDR3 is TGTGCCAGCAGCTTAATGACAGGATACTACAATGAGCAGTTCTTC. It yields the protein CASSLMTGYYNEQFF. Full variable domain (rest looked up from reference TRBV7-2 and TRBJ2-1): GAGVSQSPSNKVTEKGKDVELRCDPISGHTALYWYRQSLGQGLEFLIYFQGNSAPDKSGLPSDRFSAERTGGSVSTLTIQRTQQEDSAVYLCASSLMTGYYNEQFFGPGTRLTVL.

The genes are TRBV7-8 and TRBJ1-2, with D possibly TRBD1 on 5 matching bases. Deletions cut 4 bases from V and 4 bases from J, with 22 bases between. Germline values: CDR1 SGHVS, CDR2 FQNEAQ. The CDR3 length is 17 residues. The CDR3: CASSSSGRGGSGYGYTF. In DNA, the CDR3 is TGTGCCAGCAGCTCCAGCGGCCGGGGGGGGAGCGGCTATGGCTACACCTTC.

This chain uses TRBV19 with TRBJ2-1, with D tentatively TRBD1 (6 bases). The CDR3 contains 15 residues. V shed 7 bases and J shed 8 bases, with 21 bases lying between them. Germline V lookup: CDR1 LNHDA, CDR2 SQIVND (reference sequence). The CDR3 DNA reads as TGTGCCAGTATCGGGACATTACAGGGAGTAGATGAGCAGTTCTTC. Protein product: CASIGTLQGVDEQFF.

The table lists this clone with a count of one. V usage is TRBV5-1 and J usage is TRBJ1-1; D not resolved. The germline V and J ends were trimmed by 6 bases and 7 bases, with 22 bases remaining between them. The CDR3 is 15 amino acids. The germline gives CDR1 SGHRS, CDR2 YFSETQ. The CDR3: CASTPSRGVEGEAFF. The CDR3 DNA sequence: TGCGCCAGCACTCCCTCCCGGGGAGTGGAGGGTGAAGCTTTCTTT. Drawing the rest from reference TRBV5-1 and TRBJ1-1, the complete variable domain is KAGVTQTPRYLIKTRGQQVTLSCSPISGHRSVSWYQQTPGQGLQFLFEYFSETQRNKGNFPGRFSGRQFSNSRSEMNVSTLELGDSALYLCASTPSRGVEGEAFFGQGTRLTVV.

V and J are TRBV5-1 and TRBJ1-4; TRBD1 matches 8 bases. The length of the CDR3 is 15 residues. The V gene's germline CDR1 is SGHRS and CDR2 YFSETQ. J lost 6 bases, V lost 2 bases, and 6 bases had no gene match. The CDR3 loop is CASSLLTGEHEKLFF. The CDR3 DNA sequence: TGCGCCAGCAGCTTACTGACAGGGGAGCATGAAAAACTGTTTTTT.

The CDR3 reads CASSKRQGGTEAFF. CDR3 coding DNA: TGTGCCAGTAGTAAGAGACAGGGGGGAACTGAAGCTTTCTTT. The chain joins TRBV19 to TRBJ1-1; 9 bases are shared with TRBD1. The CDR3 is 14 amino acids. The germline CDR1 and CDR2 sequences are LNHDA and SQIVND (reference sequence). Trimming took 4 bases from V and 5 from J; bases not matched to a gene: 5.

The chain is built from TRBV4-2 and TRBJ2-1; 9 bases line up with TRBD2. This CDR3 has 19 amino acids. Germline V gives CDR1 LGHNA, CDR2 YNFKEQ. V gave up 0 bases and J gave up 4 bases; unmatched junction bases: 13. The CDR3 nucleotides read TGTGCCAGCAGCCAAGAATTGGGGACTAGCCTCAAACAATACAATGAGCAGTTCTTC. This gives the protein CASSQELGTSLKQYNEQFF.